This T cell receptor beta chain was obtained from a study of blood T cell repertoires in COVID-19. Study in general: Sources were T cells, B-cell-depleted T cells, or PBMCs; the material itself was cDNA or gDNA.

Deletions cut 7 bases from V and 7 bases from J, with 23 bases between. Germline CDR1 MNHEY, CDR2 SMNVEV (reference sequence). This CDR3 has 16 amino acids. The authors' processing: Amplification of reference gene primers was used by the study to estimate nucleated cell counts. Measured with immunoSEQ multiplex PCR; TCRdb has only the in-frame clones, and not every one. Clonal size and the V and J genes are those of that table, whereas D and trimming came from the DNA. Of some 46,000 clones in the sample, over 75% were seen once. This chain connects TRBV27 to TRBJ2-1; a weak D match, TRBD2 (6 bases). This receptor was obtained from a woman in her fifties or sixties with acute or convalescent COVID-19. The sequenced material came from peripheral blood. CDR3 bases: TGTGCCAGCAATTTGCAGGGAGGCATTCCAGGGAATGAGCAGTTCTTC. It specifies CASNLQGGIPGNEQFF.